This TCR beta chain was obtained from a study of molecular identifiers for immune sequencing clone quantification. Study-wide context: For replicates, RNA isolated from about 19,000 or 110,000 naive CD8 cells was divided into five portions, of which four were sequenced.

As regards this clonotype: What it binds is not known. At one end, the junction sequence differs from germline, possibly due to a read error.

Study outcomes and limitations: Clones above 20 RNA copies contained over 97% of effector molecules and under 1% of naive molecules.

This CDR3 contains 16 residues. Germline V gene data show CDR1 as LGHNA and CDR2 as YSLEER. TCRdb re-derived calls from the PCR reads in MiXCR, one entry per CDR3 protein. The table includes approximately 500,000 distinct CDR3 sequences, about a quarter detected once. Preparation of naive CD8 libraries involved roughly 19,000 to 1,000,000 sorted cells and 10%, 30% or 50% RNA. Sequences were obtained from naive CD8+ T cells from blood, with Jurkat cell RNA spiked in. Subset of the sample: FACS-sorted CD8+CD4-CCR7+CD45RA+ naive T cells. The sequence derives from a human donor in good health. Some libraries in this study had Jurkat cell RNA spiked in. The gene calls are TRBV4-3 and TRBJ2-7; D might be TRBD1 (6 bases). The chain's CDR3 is CASSHDPGAPYYGQYF. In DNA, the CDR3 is TGCGCCAGCAGCCATGATCCAGGGGCGCCCTACTACGGGCAGTACTTC.